The sequence of this T cell receptor beta chain was determined in a study of OX40 agonist ivuxolimab in advanced cancers. Across the study: Given to patients was ivuxolimab, an agonistic anti-OX40 (CD134) antibody. Hepatocellular carcinoma, melanoma, renal cell or head and neck cancer was diagnosed in the dose-escalation patients. Findings of the study overall: By week 6 at 0.1 to 3.0 mg/kg, blood CD4+ and CD8+ T cells had expanded clonally. Part of the nonresponder group also had normalized T-cell clonal expansion that was low.

Produced via immunoSEQ multiplex PCR; TCRdb's table is partial and in-frame only. The sample records about 100,000 clones, roughly 90% being singletons. From germline, CDR1 is SNHLY and CDR2 FYNNEI. V was shortened by 6 bases and J by 3 bases, with 12 bases between the two germline ends. This CDR3 comprises 13 residues. On this clone itself: The antigen is not known.

V gene TRBV2 combines with J gene TRBJ2-7; D might be TRBD2 (6 bases). The specimen was CD4+ or CD8+ T cells sorted from blood, collected in a trial of the OX40 agonist ivuxolimab. The clonotype was recovered from an adult with an advanced solid tumor such as melanoma, head and neck, liver or kidney cancer. The CDR3 reads CASSPGTGYEQYF. The DNA for the CDR3 is TGTGCCAGCAGCCCCGGGACTGGCTACGAGCAGTACTTC.